These 19 T cell receptor beta chains came from one sample sequenced in a study of T cell responses to AZD1222 COVID-19 vaccine. Data came from immunoSEQ multiplex PCR; TCRdb stores just in-frame clones and leaves some out. The data contain roughly 120,000 clones, over 75% of them singletons. The material sequenced was peripheral blood, taken on day 0 of AZD1222 vaccination. The receptor source for this set is an adult in good health.

V is TRBV5-1 and J is TRBJ1-1; maybe TRBD1 (6 bases). This CDR3 is 14 amino acids long. Germline V CDR1 and CDR2: SGHRS, YFSETQ. Trimming stripped 4 bases from V and 5 bases from J, with 15 bases between. CDR3 bases: TGCGCCAGCAGCGTCGAAGGGGGAAATACTGAAGCTTTCTTT. It translates to CASSVEGGNTEAFF.

The chain carries TRBV5-1 and TRBJ2-7, with 9 bases fitting TRBD1. V gave up 0 bases and J gave up 5 bases; unmatched junction bases: 6. CDR1 and CDR2 (germline): SGHRS, YFSETQ. This CDR3 is built from 15 residues. The chain's CDR3 is CASSLGLRTGDEQYF. CDR3 DNA sequence: TGCGCCAGCAGCTTGGGGCTTCGGACAGGGGACGAGCAGTACTTC.

This clone was picked up one time. The chain has TRBV7-2 and TRBJ2-3, with TRBD2 identical over 8 bases. This CDR3 has 16 residues. CDR1 SGHTA and CDR2 FQGNSA come from the germline V gene. V shed 5 bases and J 4 bases; nucleotides not matched to a gene: 11. The CDR3 loop reads CASSPRRGARADTQYF. The CDR3 DNA reads as TGTGCCAGCAGCCCGAGGCGGGGGGCACGGGCAGATACGCAGTATTTT.

This chain links TRBV9 with TRBJ1-2; D ambiguous. Germline V lookup: CDR1 SGDLS, CDR2 YYNGEE. The CDR3 loop spans 15 amino acids. V was cut by 0 bases and J by 5 bases, with 14 bases left in between. CDR3 sequence reads: CASSVGWGSSYGYTF. CDR3 DNA sequence: TGTGCCAGCAGCGTAGGGTGGGGTAGCTCTTATGGCTACACCTTC.

For the CDR3, the DNA is TGTGCCAGCAGAACCGACTTGAATGAGCAGTTCTTC. It specifies CASRTDLNEQFF. The rearrangement joins TRBV2 to TRBJ2-1; D remains unclear. In germline, CDR1 is SNHLY, CDR2 FYNNEI. CDR3 length: 12 amino acids. The V end was cut by 6 bases, the J end by 7 bases, with 10 bases between. The full variable domain, in which reference TRBV2 and TRBJ2-1 provide the parts outside the CDR3, is EPEVTQTPSHQVTQMGQEVILRCVPISNHLYFYWYRQILGQKVEFLVSFYNNEISEKSEIFDDQFSVERPDGSNFTLKIRSTKLEDSAMYFCASRTDLNEQFFGPGTRLTVL.

This clone showed up just a few times. This chain connects TRBV11-2 to TRBJ1-1; D is undetermined. V was shortened by 7 bases and J by 5 bases, with 14 bases between the two germline ends. CDR1 SGHAT and CDR2 FQNNGV come from the germline V gene. The length of the CDR3 is 13 residues. For the CDR3, the DNA is TGTGCCAGCACCCAAGTTTTTGGTACTGAAGCTTTCTTT. Its protein is CASTQVFGTEAFF.

The chain links TRBV6-5 to TRBJ2-3, with no clear D. The germline V and J ends were trimmed by 0 bases and 1 base, with 2 bases remaining between them. Germline V gene lookup returns CDR1 MNHEY and CDR2 SVGAGI. The CDR3 extends over 13 amino acids. Here the CDR3 DNA reads TGTGCCAGCAGTTACTCGGGCACAGATACGCAGTATTTT. This translates into CASSYSGTDTQYF.

This clone was recorded only once. The chain combines TRBV12-5 with TRBJ1-1; maybe TRBD1 (6 bases). Trimming took off 3 bases at V and 8 bases at J, with 10 bases between the two ends. Germline CDR1 LGHNT, CDR2 FRNRAP. The CDR3 is made up of 12 amino acids. The CDR3 region has the DNA TGTGCTAGTGGTTTATGGGGGCGAGAAGCTTTCTTT. Its protein product is CASGLWGREAFF.

The chain uses TRBV27 and TRBJ2-7; D remains ambiguous. The CDR3 is 12 amino acids. CDR1 and CDR2 (germline): MNHEY, SMNVEV (reference sequence). The V end lost 6 bases, the J end lost 2 bases, and 8 bases lay between the germline ends. The CDR3 spells CASSSTPYEQYF. Here the CDR3 DNA reads TGTGCCAGCAGCTCAACCCCCTACGAGCAGTACTTC.

This clone came up once. J is TRBJ1-1 and V is TRBV28; tentatively, D is TRBD1 (6 bases). The germline V gene encodes CDR1 MDHEN and CDR2 SYDVKM. The CDR3 covers 17 residues. Between the trimmed V and J ends, which lost 5 bases and 0 bases, there was a span of 19 bases. This CDR3 reads CASSDGTTSGMNTEAFF. CDR3 DNA: TGTGCCAGCAGTGACGGGACAACCTCAGGGATGAACACTGAAGCTTTCTTT. Together with reference TRBV28 and TRBJ1-1, the CDR3 gives the full variable domain: DVKVTQSSRYLVKRTGEKVFLECVQDMDHENMFWYRQDPGLGLRLIYFSYDVKMKEKGDIPEGYSVSREKKERFSLILESASTNQTSMYLCASSDGTTSGMNTEAFFGQGTRLTVV.

The chain has TRBV2 and TRBJ1-5, with D hard to call. V lost 0 bases and J lost 9, with 15 bases in between. Looked up from germline, CDR1 is SNHLY and CDR2 is FYNNEI. The CDR3 sequence is 15 residues long. For the CDR3, the DNA is TGTGCCAGCAGTGAAGCGCAGAGTTCAGATCGGCCCCAGCATTTT. Translated, it gives CASSEAQSSDRPQHF.

This clone was recorded once. The chain employs TRBV28 and TRBJ2-5; 8 bases line up with TRBD2. Germline loops: CDR1 MDHEN, CDR2 SYDVKM. V dropped 3 bases and J dropped 3; count of bases not matched to a gene: 6. The CDR3 contains 15 residues. The DNA of the CDR3 is TGTGCCAGCAGTTTGGTTACTAGCGGTAAAGAGACCCAGTACTTC. It encodes CASSLVTSGKETQYF.

This clone has more than one count but fewer than ten. The genes are TRBV27 and TRBJ1-1; no reliable D call. Germline loops: CDR1 MNHEY, CDR2 SMNVEV (reference sequence). The CDR3 totals 14 residues. V shed 5 bases and J shed 2 bases, with 12 bases lying between them. The CDR3 nucleotides are TGTGCCAGCAGTCTCCGGTTCCCAAACACTGAAGCTTTCTTT. Residues: CASSLRFPNTEAFF.

This clone came up a few times. This chain connects TRBV10-3 to TRBJ2-2; D not resolved. V was cut by 6 bases and J by 5 bases, with 10 bases left in between. Germline V gene data show CDR1 as ENHRY and CDR2 as SYGVKD. The CDR3 sequence is 13 residues long. CDR3 in amino acids: CAISRPGTGELFF. As DNA, the CDR3 is TGTGCCATCAGCCGGCCAGGTACCGGGGAGCTGTTTTTT.

V and J are TRBV2 and TRBJ2-3; D is tentatively TRBD1 or TRBD2 (5 bases each). Germline CDR1 SNHLY, CDR2 FYNNEI. The CDR3 has 14 residues. V shed 6 bases and J shed 0 bases, with 10 bases lying between them. In DNA form, the CDR3 reads TGTGCCAGCAGGTCGGGGCGAAGCACAGATACGCAGTATTTT. This codes for CASRSGRSTDTQYF.

The chain carries TRBV4-3 and TRBJ1-1; no reliable D call. The germline V gene has CDR1 LGHNA and CDR2 YSLEER. V was cut by 1 base and J by 5 bases, with 20 bases left in between. The CDR3 extends over 17 amino acids. CDR3 sequence (DNA): TGCGCCAGCAGCCAAGGGGCTCCAGGAACTTTGGGGACTGAAGCTTTCTTT. Translating gives CASSQGAPGTLGTEAFF.

The rearrangement joins TRBV25-1 to TRBJ1-3; tentative D call: TRBD1 (6 bases). The CDR3 is 14 amino acids. Trimming stripped 1 base from V and 7 bases from J, with 11 bases between. CDR1 is MGHDK and CDR2 is SYGVNS in the germline V gene. CDR3 region: CASSELGGDNTIYF. CDR3 DNA: TGTGCCAGCAGTGAATTAGGGGGGGACAACACCATATATTTT.

The chain is built from TRBV6-5 and TRBJ1-5, with a possible D match to TRBD1 (5 bases). CDR1 and CDR2 (germline): MNHEY, SVGAGI. The CDR3 has 16 residues. V lost 0 bases and J lost 0, with 9 bases in between. The CDR3 here is CASSYSGDTSNQPQHF. The CDR3 region has the DNA TGTGCCAGCAGTTACTCAGGGGATACTAGCAATCAGCCCCAGCATTTT.

This clone was recorded once. The CDR3 spells CASSLQGHGNGNTIYF. CDR3 bases: TGTGCCAGTAGTCTTCAGGGACATGGAAATGGAAACACCATATATTTT. This chain connects TRBV19 to TRBJ1-3, with D tentatively TRBD1 (6 bases). CDR1 is LNHDA, CDR2 SQIVND, per germline (reference sequence). This CDR3 has 16 residues. V was trimmed by 5 bases and J by 3 bases, leaving 17 bases between them.